The 10 T cell receptor beta chains below come from one sample, sequenced in a study of T cells expressing NK-cell markers. After re-calling the 5' RACE reads, TCRdb lists one entry per CDR3 protein, DNA absent. The data include hundreds of thousands of distinct CDR3 sequences; the top ten clones carry around 4.2%. The sequenced sample consisted of blood T cells: a sorted CD56 or NKG2C T cell subset, CD4+ or CD8+ T cells, or bulk PBMC T cells (not recorded which). The receptors shown here come from a woman aged 18 to 75 in good health.

The V call is TRBV12-3 or TRBV12-4, the J call TRBJ1-1; there is no DNA to check the TCRdb D call of TRBD1. The CDR3 length is 13 residues. CDR3 amino acids: CASSFGPNTEAFF.

The chain is built from TRBV12-3 or TRBV12-4 and TRBJ2-1. The CDR3 sequence is 14 residues long. The CDR3 is CASSLGLSYNEQFF.

The V call is TRBV20-1, the J call TRBJ1-4; lacking DNA, the TRBD1 call made by TCRdb goes unchecked. CDR1 and CDR2 (germline): DFQATT, SNEGSKA (reference sequence). The CDR3 is 13 residues long. The CDR3 loop is CSATDRFSEKLFF.

The chain couples TRBV29-1 to TRBJ2-7; TCRdb calls TRBD2, which cannot be checked without DNA. This CDR3 has 13 amino acids. Germline CDR1 reads SQVTM; CDR2 reads ANQGSEA. The CDR3 loop is CSLGRDYLDEQYF.

The chain recombines TRBV7-2 with TRBJ2-1; TCRdb returns TRBD2, unconfirmable since there is no DNA. Germline V lookup: CDR1 SGHTA, CDR2 FQGNSA. There are 16 residues in the CDR3. The CDR3 loop reads CASSLSGTSGYNEQFF.

The rearrangement links TRBV24-1 to TRBJ2-2. The CDR3 extends over 13 amino acids. Germline-derived CDR1 and CDR2 are KGHDR and SFDVKD. The CDR3 here is CATSRAGGGELFF.

This CDR3 reads CSGRALRQPQHF. This rearrangement joins TRBV20-1 to TRBJ1-5. Looked up from germline, CDR1 is DFQATT and CDR2 is SNEGSKA (reference sequence). The CDR3 consists of 12 residues.

The V and J genes are TRBV5-6 and TRBJ2-2; TCRdb indicates TRBD1, and absent DNA this call remains unverified. The CDR3 has 14 amino acids. CDR1 and CDR2 from the germline V gene are SGHDT and YYEEEE. The CDR3 sequence is CARAGRPNTGELFF.

The V and J genes are TRBV18 and TRBJ1-1. The CDR3 consists of 12 residues. The germline V gene encodes CDR1 KGHSH and CDR2 LQKENI. This chain's CDR3 is CASSPTRVEAFF. Full variable domain (rest looked up from reference TRBV18 and TRBJ1-1): NAGVMQNPRHLVRRRGQEARLRCSPMKGHSHVYWYRQLPEEGLKFMVYLQKENIIDESGMPKERFSAEFPKEGPSILRIQQVVRGDSAAYFCASSPTRVEAFFGQGTRLTVV.

The genes are TRBV10-3 and TRBJ2-3. This CDR3 is 14 amino acids long. From germline, CDR1 is ENHRY and CDR2 SYGVKD. CDR3 in amino acids: CAIRGGRDADTQYF.